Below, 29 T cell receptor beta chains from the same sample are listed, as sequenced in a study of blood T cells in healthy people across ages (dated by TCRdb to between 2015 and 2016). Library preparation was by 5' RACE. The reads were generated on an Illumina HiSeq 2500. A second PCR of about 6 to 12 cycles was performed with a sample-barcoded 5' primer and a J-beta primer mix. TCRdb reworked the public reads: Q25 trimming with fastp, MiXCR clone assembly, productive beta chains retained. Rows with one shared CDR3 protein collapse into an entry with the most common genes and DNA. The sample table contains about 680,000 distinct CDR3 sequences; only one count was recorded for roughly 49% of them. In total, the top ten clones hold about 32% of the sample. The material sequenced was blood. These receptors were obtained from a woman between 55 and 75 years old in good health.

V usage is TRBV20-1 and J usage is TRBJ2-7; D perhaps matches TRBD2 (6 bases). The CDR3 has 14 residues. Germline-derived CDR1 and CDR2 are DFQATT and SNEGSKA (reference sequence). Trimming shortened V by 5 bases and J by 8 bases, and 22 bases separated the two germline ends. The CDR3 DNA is TGCAGTGCTCCCGCTAGATCGCGGGGAATTAAGCAGTACTTC. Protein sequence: CSAPARSRGIKQYF.

The chain's CDR3 is CATSRDQRSGELFF. Written as DNA, the CDR3 is TGTGCCACCAGCAGAGATCAAAGATCTGGGGAGCTGTTTTTT. The chain carries TRBV15 and TRBJ2-2; D ambiguous. The CDR3 covers 14 residues. Between the trimmed V and J ends, which lost 0 bases and 8 bases, there was a span of 10 bases. CDR1 is LNHNV and CDR2 is YYDKDF in the germline V gene (reference sequence).

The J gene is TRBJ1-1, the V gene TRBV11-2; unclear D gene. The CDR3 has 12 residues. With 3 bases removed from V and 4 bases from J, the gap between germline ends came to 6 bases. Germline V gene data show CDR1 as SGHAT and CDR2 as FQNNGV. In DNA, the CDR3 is TGTGCCAGCAGCTTGGAGTTCACTGAAGCTTTCTTT. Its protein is CASSLEFTEAFF. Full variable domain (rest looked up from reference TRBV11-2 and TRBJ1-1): EAGVAQSPRYKIIEKRQSVAFWCNPISGHATLYWYQQILGQGPKLLIQFQNNGVVDDSQLPKDRFSAERLKGVDSTLKIQPAKLEDSAVYLCASSLEFTEAFFGQGTRLTVV.

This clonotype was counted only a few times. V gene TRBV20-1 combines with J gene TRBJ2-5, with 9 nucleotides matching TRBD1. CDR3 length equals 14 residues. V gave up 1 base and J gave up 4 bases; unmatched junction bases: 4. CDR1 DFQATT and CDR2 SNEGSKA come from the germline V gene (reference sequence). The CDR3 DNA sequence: TGCAGTGCTAGAGGTGACAGGGGGGGAGAGACCCAGTACTTC. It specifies CSARGDRGGETQYF.

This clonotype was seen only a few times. For the CDR3, the DNA is TGCAGCGCACCGGTCGAGGCCAGAGGGTTTGCTGGCTACACCTTC. This sequence encodes CSAPVEARGFAGYTF. The V gene is TRBV29-1, the J gene TRBJ1-2, with D unclear. Trimming left V 7 bases short and J 7 bases short, with 25 bases between. The V gene's germline CDR1 is SQVTM and CDR2 ANQGSEA. The CDR3 extends over 15 amino acids.

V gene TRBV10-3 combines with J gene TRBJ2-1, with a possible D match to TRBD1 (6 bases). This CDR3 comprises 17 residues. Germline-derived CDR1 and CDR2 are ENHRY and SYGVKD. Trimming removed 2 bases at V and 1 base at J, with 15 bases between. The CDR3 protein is CAISETHAGVSYNEQFF. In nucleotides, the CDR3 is TGTGCCATCAGTGAGACTCACGCAGGGGTATCCTACAATGAGCAGTTCTTC.

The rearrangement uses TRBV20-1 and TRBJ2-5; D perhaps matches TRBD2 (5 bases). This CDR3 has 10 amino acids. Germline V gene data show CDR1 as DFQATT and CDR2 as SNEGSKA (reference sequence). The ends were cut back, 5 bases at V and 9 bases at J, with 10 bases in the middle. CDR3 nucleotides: TGCAGTGCTGGCCACGGGGCCCAGTACTTC. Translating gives CSAGHGAQYF.

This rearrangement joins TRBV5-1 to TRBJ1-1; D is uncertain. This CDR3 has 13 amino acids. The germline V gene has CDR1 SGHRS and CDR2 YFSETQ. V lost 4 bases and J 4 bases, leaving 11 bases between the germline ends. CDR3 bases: TGCGCCAGCAGCGCCAACAAGGGCACTGAAGCTTTCTTT. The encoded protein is CASSANKGTEAFF.

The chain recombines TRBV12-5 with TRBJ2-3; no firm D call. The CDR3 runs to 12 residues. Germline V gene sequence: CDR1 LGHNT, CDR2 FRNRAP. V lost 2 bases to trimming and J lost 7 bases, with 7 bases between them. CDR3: CASGLQTHTQYF. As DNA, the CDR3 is TGTGCTAGTGGTTTGCAAACCCATACGCAGTATTTT. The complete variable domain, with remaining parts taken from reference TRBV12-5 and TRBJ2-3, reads DARVTQTPRHKVTEMGQEVTMRCQPILGHNTVFWYRQTMMQGLELLAYFRNRAPLDDSGMPKDRFSAEMPDATLATLKIQPSEPRDSAVYFCASGLQTHTQYFGPGTRLTVL.

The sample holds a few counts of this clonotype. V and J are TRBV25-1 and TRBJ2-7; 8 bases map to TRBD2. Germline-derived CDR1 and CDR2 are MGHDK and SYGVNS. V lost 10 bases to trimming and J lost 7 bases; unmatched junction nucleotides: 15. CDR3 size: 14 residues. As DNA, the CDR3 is TGTGCCACCAACCCCTTGGCGGGAGGAAGGGAGCAGTACTTC. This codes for CATNPLAGGREQYF.

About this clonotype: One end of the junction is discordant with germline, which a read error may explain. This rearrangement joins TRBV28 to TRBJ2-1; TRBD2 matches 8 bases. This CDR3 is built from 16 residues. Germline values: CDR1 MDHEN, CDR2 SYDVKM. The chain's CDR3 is CASSLVAGGSYNEQFF. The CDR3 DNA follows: TGCGCCAGCAGCTTGGTGGCGGGAGGTTCCTACAATGAGCAGTTCTTC.

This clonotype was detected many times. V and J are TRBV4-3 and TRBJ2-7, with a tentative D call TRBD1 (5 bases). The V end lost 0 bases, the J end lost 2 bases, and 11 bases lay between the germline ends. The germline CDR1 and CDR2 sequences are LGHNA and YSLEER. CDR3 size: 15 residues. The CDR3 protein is CASSQEVGVPYEQYF. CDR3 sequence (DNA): TGCGCCAGCAGCCAAGAGGTAGGGGTTCCCTACGAGCAGTACTTC.

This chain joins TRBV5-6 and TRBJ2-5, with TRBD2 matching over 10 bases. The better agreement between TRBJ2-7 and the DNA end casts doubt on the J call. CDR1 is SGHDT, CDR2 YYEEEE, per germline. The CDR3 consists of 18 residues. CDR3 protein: CASSLGIAGGHNPSEQYF. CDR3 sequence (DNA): TGTGCCAGCAGCTTGGGGATAGCGGGAGGACATAACCCTTCCGAGCAGTACTTC.

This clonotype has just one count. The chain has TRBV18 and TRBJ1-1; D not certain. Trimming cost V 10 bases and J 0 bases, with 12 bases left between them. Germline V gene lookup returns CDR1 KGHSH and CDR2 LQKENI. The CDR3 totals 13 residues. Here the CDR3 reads CATETVMNTEAFF. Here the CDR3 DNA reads TGTGCCACCGAAACAGTTATGAACACTGAAGCTTTCTTT.

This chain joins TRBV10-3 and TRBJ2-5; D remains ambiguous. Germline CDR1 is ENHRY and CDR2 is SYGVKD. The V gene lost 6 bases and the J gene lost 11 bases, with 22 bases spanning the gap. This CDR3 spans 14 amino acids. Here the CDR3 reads CAISEGVGRDEQYF. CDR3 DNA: TGTGCCATCAGCGAAGGCGTTGGAAGGGATGAGCAGTACTTC.

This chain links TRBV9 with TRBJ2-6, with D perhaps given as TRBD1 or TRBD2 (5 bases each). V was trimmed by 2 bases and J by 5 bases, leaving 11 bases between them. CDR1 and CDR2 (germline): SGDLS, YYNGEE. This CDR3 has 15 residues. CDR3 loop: CASSVRGPRANVLTF. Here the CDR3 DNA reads TGTGCCAGCAGCGTGAGGGGCCCTAGGGCCAACGTCCTGACTTTC.

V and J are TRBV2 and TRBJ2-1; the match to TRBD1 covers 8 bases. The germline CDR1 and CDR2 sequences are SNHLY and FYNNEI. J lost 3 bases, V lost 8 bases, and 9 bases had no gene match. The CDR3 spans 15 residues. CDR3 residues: CASSLRDRSYNEQFF. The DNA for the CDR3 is TGTGCCAGCTCCCTCCGGGACAGGAGCTACAATGAGCAGTTCTTC.

DNA of the CDR3: TGTGCCAGCAGCTCAGACAGGCGAAATTCACCCCTCCACTTT. It codes for CASSSDRRNSPLHF. The J gene is TRBJ1-6, the V gene TRBV5-6; D is possibly TRBD1 (6 bases). Germline V gene sequence: CDR1 SGHDT, CDR2 YYEEEE. The CDR3 contains 14 residues. V gave up 3 bases and J gave up 7 bases, with 11 bases separating them.

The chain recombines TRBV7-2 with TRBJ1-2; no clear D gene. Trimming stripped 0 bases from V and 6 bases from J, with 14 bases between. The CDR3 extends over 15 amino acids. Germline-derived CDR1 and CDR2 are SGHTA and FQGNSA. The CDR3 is CASSLAWRNQHGYTF. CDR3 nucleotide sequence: TGTGCCAGCAGCTTAGCGTGGAGAAACCAACATGGCTACACCTTC.

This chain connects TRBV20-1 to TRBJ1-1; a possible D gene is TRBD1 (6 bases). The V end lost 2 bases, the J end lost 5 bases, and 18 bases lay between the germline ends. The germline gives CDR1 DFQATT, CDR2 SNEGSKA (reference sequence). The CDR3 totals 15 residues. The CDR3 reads CSARPYRGARTEAFF. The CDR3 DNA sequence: TGCAGTGCTAGACCTTATAGGGGGGCTCGGACTGAAGCTTTCTTT.

In nucleotides, the CDR3 is TGTGCCAGCAGGGAAGACAGAAGGTTGGGCAAAAACATTCAGTACTTC. Amino acid sequence: CASREDRRLGKNIQYF. This chain connects TRBV25-1 to TRBJ2-4, with TRBD1 as a possible D gene (5 bases). CDR1 is MGHDK and CDR2 is SYGVNS in the germline V gene. The V end lost 6 bases, the J end lost 3 bases, and 18 bases lay between the germline ends. The CDR3 has 16 amino acids. The full variable domain, in which reference TRBV25-1 and TRBJ2-4 provide the parts outside the CDR3, is EADIYQTPRYLVIGTGKKITLECSQTMGHDKMYWYQQDPGMELHLIHYSYGVNSTEKGDLSSESTVSRIRTEHFPLTLESARPSHTSQYLCASREDRRLGKNIQYFGAGTRLSVL.

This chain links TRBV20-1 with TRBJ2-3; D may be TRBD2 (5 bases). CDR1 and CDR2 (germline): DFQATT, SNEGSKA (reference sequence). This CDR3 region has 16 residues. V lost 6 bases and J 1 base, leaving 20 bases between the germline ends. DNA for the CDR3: TGCAGTGCGGCCGGGGTCGGGATTTGGGGCACAGATACGCAGTATTTT. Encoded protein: CSAAGVGIWGTDTQYF.

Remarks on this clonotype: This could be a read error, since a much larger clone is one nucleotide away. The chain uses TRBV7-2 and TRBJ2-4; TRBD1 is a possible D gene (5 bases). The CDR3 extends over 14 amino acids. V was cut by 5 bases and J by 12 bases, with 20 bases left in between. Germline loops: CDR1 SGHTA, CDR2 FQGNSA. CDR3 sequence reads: CASSLSSHSDTQYF. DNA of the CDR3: TGTGCCAGCAGCCTTTCCTCGCACTCGGACACTCAGTACTTC.

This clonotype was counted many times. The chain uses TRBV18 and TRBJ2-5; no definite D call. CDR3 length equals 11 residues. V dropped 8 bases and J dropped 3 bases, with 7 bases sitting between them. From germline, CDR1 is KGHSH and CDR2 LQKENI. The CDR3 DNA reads TGTGCCAGCAGCCCGGAAGAGACCCAGTACTTC. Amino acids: CASSPEETQYF.

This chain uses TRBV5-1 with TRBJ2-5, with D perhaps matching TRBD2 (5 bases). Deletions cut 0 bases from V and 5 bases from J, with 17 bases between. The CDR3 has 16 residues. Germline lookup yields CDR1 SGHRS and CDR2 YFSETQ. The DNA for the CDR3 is TGCGCCAGCAGCTTGGAGGGAACGGGATTTCGGGAGACCCAGTACTTC. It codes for CASSLEGTGFRETQYF.

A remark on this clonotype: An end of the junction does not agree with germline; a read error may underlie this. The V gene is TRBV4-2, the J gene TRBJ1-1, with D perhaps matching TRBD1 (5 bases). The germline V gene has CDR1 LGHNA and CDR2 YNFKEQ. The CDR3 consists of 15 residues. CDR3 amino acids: CAGSQRAGLGAEAFF. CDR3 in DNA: TGTGCCGGCAGCCAACGGGCAGGGCTGGGCGCTGAAGCTTTCTTT.

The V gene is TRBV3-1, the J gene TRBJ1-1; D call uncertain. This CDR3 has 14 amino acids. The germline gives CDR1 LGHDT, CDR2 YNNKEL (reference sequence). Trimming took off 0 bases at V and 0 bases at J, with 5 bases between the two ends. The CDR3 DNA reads TGTGCCAGCAGCCAAGATCTAGTGAACACTGAAGCTTTCTTT. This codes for CASSQDLVNTEAFF.

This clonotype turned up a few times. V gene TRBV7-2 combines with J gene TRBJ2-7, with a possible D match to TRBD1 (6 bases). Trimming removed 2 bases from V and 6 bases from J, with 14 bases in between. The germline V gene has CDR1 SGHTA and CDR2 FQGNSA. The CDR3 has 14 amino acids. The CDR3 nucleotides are TGTGCCAGCAGCTTAAAAGTTCAGGGGACCGAGCAGTACTTC. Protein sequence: CASSLKVQGTEQYF.

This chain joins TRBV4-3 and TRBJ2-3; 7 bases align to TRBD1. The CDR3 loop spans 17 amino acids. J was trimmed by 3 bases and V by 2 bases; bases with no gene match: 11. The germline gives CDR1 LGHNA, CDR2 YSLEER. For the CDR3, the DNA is TGCGCCAGCAGCCAACGCGACAGGGAAGGATGGACAGATACGCAGTATTTT. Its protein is CASSQRDREGWTDTQYF.